The T cell receptor beta chain described here comes from a study of technical replicates of blood from a few donors (dated 2017 in TCRdb). In regard to this clone: No cognate antigen has been identified for it. Base qualities are missing; no much larger clone stands one base away.

For CDR1 and CDR2, the germline V gene (reference sequence) lists GTSNPN and SVGIG. V is pruned by 4 bases and J by 8 bases, leaving 10 bases of the junction without a gene match. Taken from cysteine to phenylalanine, the CDR3 has 14 residues. Of the read, only the CDR3 DNA is kept; its 42 bases are in frame from base 1. The method was the immunoSEQ multiplex PCR assay. The immuneACCESS repertoire file appears here via TCRdb, limited to in-frame rearrangements. These files lack a portion of the clones; in checked studies, under half of the deficit traces to unresolved V genes, and the cause of the others is not known. Present in this sample are approximately 58,000 clones, about 86% of which were seen just once. 5.6% of the sample belongs to the ten largest clones.

The clonotype was recovered from a human donor in good health. Some clones in this sample may be carry-over from other donors' samples. The material sequenced was PBMCs. The rearranged chain carries TRBV30 and TRBJ2-1; 8 middle bases align to TRBD2. The DNA is as follows: TGTGCCTGGACCGCCGGGACTAGTGATTATGAGCAGTTCTTC. This sequence encodes CAWTAGTSDYEQFF.